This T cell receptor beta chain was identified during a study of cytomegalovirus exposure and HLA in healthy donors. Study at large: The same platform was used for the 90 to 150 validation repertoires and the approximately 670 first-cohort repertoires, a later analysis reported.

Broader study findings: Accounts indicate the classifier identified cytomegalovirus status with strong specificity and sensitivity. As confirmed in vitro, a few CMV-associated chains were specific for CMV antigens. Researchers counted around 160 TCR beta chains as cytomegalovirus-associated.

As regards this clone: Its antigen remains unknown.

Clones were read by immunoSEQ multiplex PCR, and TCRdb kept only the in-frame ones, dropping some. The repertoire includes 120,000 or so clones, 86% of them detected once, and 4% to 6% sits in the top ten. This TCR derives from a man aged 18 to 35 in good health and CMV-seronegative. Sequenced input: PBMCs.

The CDR3 region is CASSLGDSVYEQYF. CDR3 bases: TGTGCCAGCAGCTTGGGGGACAGTGTCTACGAGCAGTACTTC. V is TRBV5-6 and J is TRBJ2-7, with 7 bases fitting TRBD1. The CDR3 totals 14 residues. Germline V gene data show CDR1 as SGHDT and CDR2 as YYEEEE. The J segment lost 3 bases and the V segment lost 0 bases, leaving 3 bases of the junction unmatched.